The 27 T cell receptor beta chains in this list originate from one sample, sequenced in a study of cytomegalovirus exposure and HLA in healthy donors. Assay: immunoSEQ multiplex PCR; the TCRdb copy retains only in-frame clones and omits some. The data contain some 77,000 clones, approximately 96% of them singletons. Sequencing was performed on PBMCs. These receptors were obtained from a man between 18 and 29 years old in good health and CMV-seropositive.

The gene calls are TRBV4-1 and TRBJ2-3; TRBD1 aligns across 10 bases. Germline V gene lookup returns CDR1 MGHRA and CDR2 YSYEKL. Trimming at V came to 1 base and at J to 3 bases, leaving 1 base not matched to a gene. The CDR3 contains 15 residues. The CDR3 nucleotides are TGCGCCAGCAGCCAAGGGGACAGGGGTACAGATACGCAGTATTTT. Translated, it gives CASSQGDRGTDTQYF.

The chain couples TRBV6-6 to TRBJ1-1, with D unclear. This CDR3 has 10 amino acids. V lost 9 bases, J lost 4 bases, and 6 bases lay in between. CDR1 is MNHNY, CDR2 SVGAGI, per germline (reference sequence). The CDR3 sequence: CASSRTEAFF. The DNA for the CDR3 is TGTGCCAGTTCCCGCACTGAAGCTTTCTTT.

The rearrangement uses TRBV5-1 and TRBJ1-4; TRBD1 is a possible D gene (6 bases). The germline V and J ends were trimmed by 0 bases and 5 bases, with 8 bases remaining between them. CDR1 is SGHRS, CDR2 YFSETQ, per germline. This CDR3 region has 14 residues. CDR3 bases: TGCGCCAGCAGCTTGGCGGGGACAAATGAAAAACTGTTTTTT. Translating gives CASSLAGTNEKLFF.

This clone was counted a single time. The chain recombines TRBV19 with TRBJ1-5; D is possibly TRBD1 (5 bases). Between the trimmed V and J ends, which lost 3 bases and 3 bases, there was a span of 9 bases. Germline-derived CDR1 and CDR2 are LNHDA and SQIVND (reference sequence). CDR3 size: 14 residues. CDR3 DNA sequence: TGTGCCAGTAGTATGTTAGGGGCCAATCAGCCCCAGCATTTT. Translation gives CASSMLGANQPQHF.

This clone was recorded only once. V usage is TRBV5-1 and J usage is TRBJ1-6; 8 bases align to TRBD1. Per germline, CDR1 SGHRS and CDR2 YFSETQ. The ends lost 4 bases at V and 4 bases at J; junction bases unmatched: 4. The CDR3 consists of 15 residues. In DNA, the CDR3 is TGCGCCAGCAGCGGCGGGACAGGTTATAATTCACCCCTCCACTTT. Translating gives CASSGGTGYNSPLHF.

The chain recombines TRBV7-8 with TRBJ2-1, with a possible D match to TRBD1 (6 bases). Germline assignment: CDR1 SGHVS and CDR2 FQNEAQ. The CDR3 spans 12 residues. Trimming stripped 3 bases from V and 10 bases from J, with 10 bases between. CDR3: CASSFDRKEQFF. For the CDR3, the DNA is TGTGCCAGCAGCTTCGACAGGAAAGAGCAGTTCTTC.

This chain links TRBV27 with TRBJ2-5, with TRBD2 matching 11 bases. The ends lost 6 bases at V and 1 base at J; junction bases unmatched: 4. Germline-derived CDR1 and CDR2 are MNHEY and SMNVEV (reference sequence). The CDR3 consists of 15 residues. CDR3 DNA sequence: TGTGCCAGCAGAATAGCGGGGGGGGCCCAAGAGACCCAGTACTTC. Its protein is CASRIAGGAQETQYF.

The chain joins TRBV27 to TRBJ2-2; the D is unclear. CDR3 size: 16 residues. Germline-derived CDR1 and CDR2 are MNHEY and SMNVEV (reference sequence). V was cut by 6 bases and J by 4 bases, with 18 bases left in between. CDR3 nucleotide sequence: TGTGCCAGCAGGGGCCTGACCCCCGACCCCACCGGGGAGCTGTTTTTT. Translating gives CASRGLTPDPTGELFF.

This clone has just a few counts. The CDR3 nucleotides read TGCAGCGTTAACCCGGGGGGTGGATATGGCTACACCTTC. It is translated as CSVNPGGGYGYTF. This chain connects TRBV29-1 to TRBJ1-2, with D possibly TRBD1 on 5 matching bases. The CDR3 has 13 residues. V gave up 5 bases and J gave up 5 bases, with 15 bases separating them. Germline assignment: CDR1 SQVTM and CDR2 ANQGSEA. Full variable domain (remainder filled in from reference TRBV29-1 and TRBJ1-2): SAVISQKPSRDICQRGTSLTIQCQVDSQVTMMFWYRQQPGQSLTLIATANQGSEATYESGFVIDKFPISRPNLTFSTLTVSNMSPEDSSIYLCSVNPGGGYGYTFGSGTRLTVV.

V gene TRBV7-8 combines with J gene TRBJ1-5, with D possibly TRBD1 on 6 matching bases. V lost 4 bases and J lost 0, with 16 bases in between. Germline lookup yields CDR1 SGHVS and CDR2 FQNEAQ. The CDR3 runs 17 residues. The CDR3 protein is CASSSGTKLYSNQPQHF. In nucleotides, the CDR3 is TGTGCCAGCAGCTCCGGGACAAAACTTTATAGCAATCAGCCCCAGCATTTT.

The chain recombines TRBV7-2 with TRBJ2-3; TRBD1 might be the D (6 bases). Trimming removed 5 bases from V and 3 bases from J, with 18 bases in between. Germline lookup yields CDR1 SGHTA and CDR2 FQGNSA. The CDR3 length is 16 residues. CDR3 loop: CASSVQGLGATDTQYF. CDR3 sequence (DNA): TGTGCCAGCAGCGTACAGGGTTTGGGAGCAACAGATACGCAGTATTTT.

CDR3: CASSSTGGSGETQYF. The DNA for the CDR3 is TGCGCCAGCAGCTCAACAGGGGGCTCGGGAGAGACCCAGTACTTC. This chain connects TRBV5-1 to TRBJ2-5, with 9 bases that match TRBD1. This CDR3 has 15 residues. Trimming took 3 bases from V and 4 from J; bases not matched to a gene: 7. CDR1 and CDR2 (germline): SGHRS, YFSETQ.

The chain recombines TRBV5-6 with TRBJ2-1; 12 bases map to TRBD2. The CDR3 consists of 16 residues. CDR1 is SGHDT and CDR2 is YYEEEE in the germline V gene. The junction had 1 base not matched to a gene; V was cut back by 0 bases and J by 3 bases. CDR3 sequence: CASSLGLAGVYNEQFF. CDR3 coding DNA: TGTGCCAGCAGCTTGGGACTAGCGGGAGTCTACAATGAGCAGTTCTTC.

The rearrangement links TRBV7-3 to TRBJ2-2; weak D call: TRBD1 (5 bases). The CDR3 totals 17 residues. The germline V gene encodes CDR1 SGHTA and CDR2 FQGTGA. V lost 5 bases and J 0 bases, leaving 16 bases between the germline ends. CDR3 sequence (DNA): TGTGCCAGCAGCCAAACAGGCAGTCTGGCGAACACCGGGGAGCTGTTTTTT. Encoded protein: CASSQTGSLANTGELFF.

V and J are TRBV4-2 and TRBJ2-7; no clear D gene. CDR3 length: 15 amino acids. The V and J ends lost 1 base and 2 bases respectively, with 12 bases between them. Germline V lookup: CDR1 LGHNA, CDR2 YNFKEQ. The CDR3 spells CASSQGSTMAYEQYF. Written as DNA, the CDR3 is TGTGCCAGCAGCCAAGGTTCTACTATGGCCTACGAGCAGTACTTC.

This chain joins TRBV7-8 and TRBJ2-2, with unresolved D. The CDR3 sequence is 12 residues long. The V end lost 2 bases, the J end lost 5 bases, and 3 bases lay between the germline ends. CDR1 and CDR2 from the germline V gene are SGHVS and FQNEAQ. The CDR3 region is CASSLTTGELFF. The CDR3 DNA sequence: TGTGCCAGCAGCTTAACTACCGGGGAGCTGTTTTTT.

The chain couples TRBV6-6 to TRBJ1-3; D might be TRBD1 (6 bases). V was trimmed by 2 bases and J by 4 bases, leaving 12 bases between them. The CDR3 is made up of 15 amino acids. CDR1 MNHNY and CDR2 SVGAGI come from the germline V gene (reference sequence). The CDR3 loop reads CASSYGGVGGNTIYF. The CDR3 bases are TGTGCCAGCAGTTACGGGGGCGTAGGAGGAAACACCATATATTTT.

The chain links TRBV7-9 to TRBJ2-1; tentatively, D is TRBD1 (6 bases). Trimming pared 7 bases from V and 2 bases from J, leaving 9 bases between. The CDR3 spans 13 residues. Per the germline V gene, CDR1 is SEHNR and CDR2 is FQNEAQ (reference sequence). DNA of the CDR3: TGTGCCAGCATGGACAGACCCTACAATGAGCAGTTCTTC. Translating gives CASMDRPYNEQFF.

The V gene is TRBV27, the J gene TRBJ2-1; D is possibly TRBD2 (7 bases). In germline, CDR1 is MNHEY, CDR2 SMNVEV (reference sequence). The CDR3 extends over 16 amino acids. Trimming took off 2 bases at V and 8 bases at J, with 19 bases between the two ends. The CDR3 sequence is CASSLGRGRESYEQFF. The CDR3 nucleotides are TGTGCCAGCAGTTTAGGACGGGGGCGGGAGAGTTATGAGCAGTTCTTC.

This rearrangement joins TRBV10-3 to TRBJ1-1; possible D gene TRBD1, 6 bases. From germline, CDR1 is ENHRY and CDR2 SYGVKD. Trimming cost V 4 bases and J 1 base, with 13 bases left between them. This CDR3 has 15 residues. The CDR3 reads CAISAQGQTNTEAFF. The CDR3 DNA reads as TGTGCCATCAGTGCGCAAGGACAGACGAACACTGAAGCTTTCTTT.

CDR3 DNA: TGTGCTTCTGTGAGGACAGGTGACACTGAAGCTTTCTTT. Translating it yields CASVRTGDTEAFF. The chain links TRBV6-1 to TRBJ1-1; 7 bases are a match to TRBD1. The CDR3 contains 13 residues. Germline V gene data show CDR1 as MNHNS and CDR2 as SASEGT.

This clone was picked up one time. This chain connects TRBV9 to TRBJ2-1; D may be TRBD2 (6 bases). Germline CDR1 is SGDLS and CDR2 is YYNGEE. The CDR3 spans 13 residues. The ends were cut back, 2 bases at V and 10 bases at J, with 13 bases in the middle. CDR3 residues: CASSVDLAVEQFF. CDR3 sequence (DNA): TGTGCCAGCAGCGTCGACTTAGCGGTAGAGCAGTTCTTC.

The chain employs TRBV11-2 and TRBJ2-1, with D possibly TRBD1 on 6 matching bases. This CDR3 has 15 amino acids. CDR1 is SGHAT and CDR2 is FQNNGV in the germline V gene. The germline V and J ends were trimmed by 5 bases and 10 bases, with 21 bases remaining between them. The CDR3: CASSPERTAVQEQFF. CDR3 coding DNA: TGTGCCAGCAGCCCAGAGCGGACAGCGGTCCAAGAGCAGTTCTTC.

This clone turned up a few times. The gene calls are TRBV10-2 and TRBJ2-2; 11 bases line up with TRBD2. Germline CDR1 WSHSY, CDR2 SAAADI. This CDR3 is 18 amino acids long. Trimming at V came to 2 bases and at J to 1 base, leaving 6 bases not matched to a gene. In DNA form, the CDR3 reads TGCGCCAGCAGTGAGCCTACTAGCGGGAGAGTGAACACCGGGGAGCTGTTTTTT. Translation gives CASSEPTSGRVNTGELFF.

V is TRBV10-2 and J is TRBJ2-1; D is possibly TRBD2 (5 bases). Germline CDR1 reads WSHSY; CDR2 reads SAAADI. The CDR3 extends over 13 amino acids. With 11 bases removed from V and 0 bases from J, the gap between germline ends came to 11 bases. As DNA, the CDR3 is TGCGCCGCCGGCGGGTACTCCTACAATGAGCAGTTCTTC. Translation gives CAAGGYSYNEQFF.

This clone was seen just once. The chain uses TRBV6-1 and TRBJ2-5; 12 positions match TRBD2. This CDR3 has 13 residues. V trimming: 8 bases; J trimming: 7 bases; junction bases outside the gene matches: 5. Germline CDR1 MNHNS, CDR2 SASEGT. The CDR3 here is CASLAGGLTTQYF. The DNA of the CDR3 is TGTGCCAGCCTAGCGGGAGGGCTGACGACCCAGTACTTC.

The V gene is TRBV5-6, the J gene TRBJ1-1, with unresolved D. The germline gives CDR1 SGHDT, CDR2 YYEEEE. The CDR3 spans 13 residues. V lost 1 base and J lost 0, with 4 bases in between. The chain's CDR3 is CASSLNMNTEAFF. The CDR3 DNA follows: TGTGCCAGCAGCTTGAACATGAACACTGAAGCTTTCTTT.